This T cell receptor beta chain appears in the sequencing data of a study of T cell changes during pregnancy in multiple sclerosis. Only in-frame clones appear in the TCRdb table, and some are missing; sequencing was by immunoSEQ multiplex PCR. The top ten clones hold about 1.7% of a sample with more than 85,000 clones, 94% of them seen once. CDR1 GTSNPN and CDR2 SVGIG come from the germline V gene (reference sequence). CDR3 size: 15 residues. After removal of 5 bases from V and 0 bases from J, the junction contained 6 bases not matched to a gene. The sequence derives from a female donor in good health, enrolled as a control in a pregnancy study. The chain links TRBV30 to TRBJ2-2; 7 positions agree with TRBD1. Material: peripheral blood, obtained after pregnancy. The CDR3 is CAWATGTANTGELFF. CDR3 nucleotide sequence: TGTGCCTGGGCCACCGGGACAGCGAACACCGGGGAGCTGTTTTTT. The whole variable domain, filled in from reference TRBV30 and TRBJ2-2, reads SQTIHQWPATLVQPVGSPLSLECTVEGTSNPNLYWYRQAAGRGLQLLFYSVGIGQISSEVPQNLSASRPQDRQFILSSKKLLLSDSGFYLCAWATGTANTGELFFGEGSRLTVL.